The text below deals with one T cell receptor beta chain. The sample comes from a study of cytomegalovirus exposure and HLA in healthy donors. PCR involved 60 Vbeta and 13 Jbeta primers. Profiled with immunoSEQ multiplex PCR; TCRdb holds only in-frame clones, not every one. The profile shows about 160,000 clones, 75% to 90% of them singletons. The sample was PBMCs. The clonotype originates from a woman aged 18-30 years in good health and CMV-seronegative.

The CDR3 DNA follows: TGTGCCAGCAGTGATTCTGGGAGCTCCTACAATGAGCAGTTCTTC. This sequence encodes CASSDSGSSYNEQFF. The genes are TRBV2 and TRBJ2-1; maybe TRBD2 (5 bases). Germline V gene lookup returns CDR1 SNHLY and CDR2 FYNNEI. CDR3 length equals 15 residues. V lost 3 bases and J lost 0, with 9 bases in between.